Below are 11 T cell receptor beta chains sequenced from a single sample in a study of T cells after yellow fever vaccination. TCRdb independently ran MiXCR on the 5' RACE reads; one entry per CDR3 protein. Of 300,000 to 400,000 distinct CDR3 sequences in the sample, about 8.7% were seen once. The material was PBMCs, obtained on the day of the first yellow fever vaccination. The receptor set was obtained from a man between 18 and 35 years old who received the YFV17D yellow fever vaccine.

With regard to this clonotype: A clone one base away is much larger, so this may be a read error. V and J are TRBV5-1 and TRBJ1-3, with D hard to call. This CDR3 spans 18 amino acids. Between the trimmed V and J ends, which lost 0 bases and 0 bases, there was a span of 16 bases. Germline assignment: CDR1 SGHRS and CDR2 YFSETQ. CDR3: CASSLGGLRLSSGNTIYF. The CDR3 bases are TGCGCCAGCAGCTTGGGCGGACTGAGGTTAAGCTCTGGAAACACCATATATTTT.

This clonotype showed up many times. The J gene is TRBJ2-5, the V gene TRBV12-3 or TRBV12-4; no clear D gene. This CDR3 region has 16 residues. V shed 7 bases and J shed 5 bases, with 23 bases lying between them. The CDR3 DNA is TGTGCCAGCACCTTCGGTTACGCGTCAGGCACGGAGACCCAGTACTTC. Residues: CASTFGYASGTETQYF.

This clonotype has just a few counts. The CDR3 coding sequence is TGCAGTGCTAGACAGGCTAGCAATCAGCCCCAGCATTTT. This codes for CSARQASNQPQHF. The V gene is TRBV20-1, the J gene TRBJ1-5; D call uncertain. Germline V gives CDR1 DFQATT, CDR2 SNEGSKA (reference sequence). CDR3 length equals 13 residues. The V end was cut by 2 bases, the J end by 0 bases, with 5 bases between.

The V gene is TRBV5-1, the J gene TRBJ1-2; unclear D gene. The CDR3 loop spans 10 amino acids. CDR1 and CDR2 from the germline V gene are SGHRS and YFSETQ. Trimming cost V 4 bases and J 6 bases, with 4 bases left between them. CDR3 sequence reads: CASSGNGYTF. CDR3 DNA: TGCGCCAGCAGCGGTAATGGCTACACCTTC.

This clonotype was picked up many times. The V and J genes are TRBV28 and TRBJ1-5; the match to TRBD1 covers 9 bases. Germline-derived CDR1 and CDR2 are MDHEN and SYDVKM. The CDR3 contains 14 residues. Trimming removed 5 bases from V and 5 bases from J; junction bases left unmatched: 4. The CDR3 nucleotides are TGTGCCAGCAGTAGGGGACAGGGATATCAGCCCCAGCATTTT. Protein sequence: CASSRGQGYQPQHF.

This clonotype was recorded a few times. The CDR3 here is CASDGGELFF. CDR3 nucleotide sequence: TGCGCCAGCGACGGGGGGGAGCTGTTTTTT. The chain uses TRBV10-2 and TRBJ2-2; D is unresolved. Germline V lookup: CDR1 WSHSY, CDR2 SAAADI. V was clipped by 8 bases and J by 8 bases, with 6 bases between them. This CDR3 contains 10 residues.

With regard to this clonotype: Compared with germline, one end of the junction differs, possibly owing to a read error. The chain joins TRBV20-1 to TRBJ2-3, with D perhaps assigned TRBD1 or TRBD2 (5 bases each). Germline lookup yields CDR1 DFQATT and CDR2 SNEGSKA (reference sequence). The CDR3 consists of 16 residues. The CDR3 sequence is CCARPRERWGTDTQYF. The CDR3 nucleotides read TGCTGTGCTAGACCCCGTGAGCGGTGGGGGACAGATACGCAGTATTTT.

The table lists this clonotype with a few counts. The J gene is TRBJ1-4, the V gene TRBV27; 7 bases fit TRBD1. Germline values: CDR1 MNHEY, CDR2 SMNVEV (reference sequence). V was clipped by 4 bases and J by 5 bases; unmatched bases: 4. The CDR3 is 14 residues long. The CDR3 reads CASSSPGGNEKLFF. CDR3 coding DNA: TGTGCCAGCAGTTCCCCAGGGGGGAATGAAAAACTGTTTTTT.

Ten or more counts support this clonotype. The chain is built from TRBV7-8 and TRBJ2-7; 13 bases align to TRBD2. The CDR3 is 13 amino acids. The V and J ends lost 8 bases and 12 bases, in that order; junction bases with no gene match: 10. CDR1 and CDR2 from the germline V gene are SGHVS and FQNEAQ. The CDR3 coding sequence is TGTGCCAGCCTCCAGGGACTAGCGGGATACATGTACTTC. Protein sequence: CASLQGLAGYMYF.

This clonotype has only a few counts. CDR3 coding DNA: TGTGCCAGCAGGACGAGGAGCACAGATACGCAGTATTTT. Translation: CASRTRSTDTQYF. The chain combines TRBV14 with TRBJ2-3, with D unresolved. From germline, CDR1 is SGHDN and CDR2 FVKESK. The CDR3 is made up of 13 amino acids. Trimming left V 6 bases short and J 0 bases short, with 7 bases between.

This clonotype was counted at least ten times. The chain recombines TRBV15 with TRBJ1-5; possibly TRBD1 for D (5 bases). CDR3 size: 13 residues. With 3 bases removed from V and 7 bases from J, the gap between germline ends came to 10 bases. Germline V lookup: CDR1 LNHNV, CDR2 YYDKDF (reference sequence). For the CDR3, the DNA is TGTGCCACCAGCAGGGGGGGGATCCAGCCCCAGCATTTT. This codes for CATSRGGIQPQHF. Using reference TRBV15 and TRBJ1-5 for the parts outside the CDR3, the full variable domain is DAMVIQNPRYQVTQFGKPVTLSCSQTLNHNVMYWYQQKSSQAPKLLFHYYDKDFNNEADTPDNFQSRRPNTSFCFLDIRSPGLGDTAMYLCATSRGGIQPQHFGDGTRLSIL.